This entry concerns a single T cell receptor (beta chain). This entry is derived from a study of T cells in Graves' hyperthyroidism and ophthalmopathy. 10 ml fresh peripheral blood yielded the PBMCs. RNA transcripts provided the source from which TCR beta CDR3 regions were amplified. HTBI primers were used for first-round RT-PCR of the TCR CDR3. TCRdb reprocessed the multiplex PCR reads via MiXCR and lists one record per CDR3 protein. The sample contains about 410,000 distinct CDR3 sequences, roughly 14% of which appear only once. The CDR3 extends over 16 amino acids. With V trimmed by 4 bases and J by 3 bases, 10 bases remained unmatched. CDR1 and CDR2 from the germline V gene are LGHDT and YNNKEL (reference sequence).

This clonotype was obtained from a man aged 18 to 30 with Graves' ophthalmopathy. What was sequenced was blood. This sequence joins TRBV3-1 and TRBJ2-7, with 9 bases matching TRBD2. CDR3 residues: CASSLGGGGAGYEQYF. The CDR3 nucleotides read TGTGCCAGCAGCCTCGGGGGCGGGGGGGCAGGCTACGAGCAGTACTTC.